The entry below gives a single TCR beta chain sequence along with its context. This sample was taken from a study of blood T cell repertoires in COVID-19. Assay: immunoSEQ multiplex PCR; the TCRdb copy retains only in-frame clones and omits some. This sample carries 400,000 to 450,000 clones, approximately 92% of them seen once, and the ten largest clones take roughly 1.1%. Germline V gene lookup returns CDR1 SGHRS and CDR2 YFSETQ. The CDR3 covers 15 residues. V lost 0 bases, J lost 2 bases, and 2 bases stayed unmatched. Material for sequencing was PBMCs or T cells enriched from blood (not recorded which). This chain uses TRBV5-1 with TRBJ2-4; 7 positions match TRBD2. The sequence derives from a man in his thirties or forties who had recovered from COVID-19. The CDR3 loop reads CASSLGGGPKNIQYF. The CDR3 bases are TGCGCCAGCAGCTTGGGGGGGGGACCCAAAAACATTCAGTACTTC.